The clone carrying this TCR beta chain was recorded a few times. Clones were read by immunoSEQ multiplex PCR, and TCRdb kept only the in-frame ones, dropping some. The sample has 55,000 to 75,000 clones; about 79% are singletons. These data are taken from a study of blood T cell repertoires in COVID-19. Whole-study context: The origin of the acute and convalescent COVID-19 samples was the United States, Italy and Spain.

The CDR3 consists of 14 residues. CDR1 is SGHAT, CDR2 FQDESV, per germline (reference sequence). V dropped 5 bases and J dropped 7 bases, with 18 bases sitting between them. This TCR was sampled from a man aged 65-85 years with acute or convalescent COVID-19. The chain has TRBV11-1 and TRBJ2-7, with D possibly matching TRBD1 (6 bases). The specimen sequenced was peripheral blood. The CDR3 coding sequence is TGTGCCAGCAGCCCTACAGGGAACCAACGGGAGCAGTACTTC. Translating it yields CASSPTGNQREQYF.